This TCR beta chain was documented in a study of control samples from healthy donors and cancer patients. This clone was counted only a few times. V lost 0 bases, J lost 1 base, and 5 bases lay in between. This CDR3 spans 14 amino acids. Looked up from germline, CDR1 is SGDLS and CDR2 is YYNGEE. Libraries were prepared by immunoSEQ multiplex PCR; TCRdb keeps only in-frame clonotypes and omits some of them. The data hold under 200,000 clones, with approximately 94% observed a single time. This clonotype was sampled from a man in his 60s with colorectal cancer. This sequence joins TRBV9 and TRBJ1-5; the D gene is possibly TRBD1 (5 bases). The sequencing input was PBMCs. CDR3 nucleotide sequence: TGTGCCAGCAGCGTAGGGGACAGCAATCAGCCCCAGCATTTT. Encoded protein: CASSVGDSNQPQHF. Full variable domain (remainder filled in from reference TRBV9 and TRBJ1-5): DSGVTQTPKHLITATGQRVTLRCSPRSGDLSVYWYQQSLDQGLQFLIQYYNGEERAKGNILERFSAQQFPDLHSELNLSSLELGDSALYFCASSVGDSNQPQHFGDGTRLSIL.